The clone carrying this TCR beta chain was found once. Its target is unknown. The data derive from a study of Ad26.COV2.S vaccination and SARS-CoV-2 variants. Overall study: Donor got 5x10^10 or 1x10^11 viral particles of Ad26.COV2.S.

Germline CDR1 reads PRHDT; CDR2 reads FYEKMQ (reference sequence). The CDR3 spans 13 residues. V dropped 5 bases and J dropped 1 base, with 9 bases sitting between them. Data came from immunoSEQ multiplex PCR; TCRdb stores just in-frame clones and leaves some out. The sample has 350,000 to 450,000 clones; roughly 81% are singletons. Points from the study as a whole: Whether participants received vaccine or placebo, their non-spike TCR breadth was similar. Quantification of TCR breadth and depth may have yielded underestimates of total T cell responses. Vaccinees displayed broader spike-specific TCR repertoires than placebo recipients.

Treatment noted: approximately 18 received Ad26.COV2.S at low or high dose, single or two shots; about five received placebo; per-sample allocation not given. Following the first vaccine or placebo injection, samples were taken on day 63. This rearrangement joins TRBV13 to TRBJ2-7; D ambiguous. The clonotype originates from a person between 18 and 60 years old who received the Ad26.COV2.S COVID-19 vaccine or a placebo. Sequenced here: peripheral blood, sampled in a trial of Ad26.COV2.S vaccine versus placebo. The CDR3 spells CASSLSQSYEQYF. CDR3 DNA sequence: TGTGCCAGCAGCCTAAGCCAATCCTACGAGCAGTACTTC.